The 10 T cell receptor beta chains below were found in one sample sequenced in a study of blood T cell repertoires in COVID-19 (dated by TCRdb to 2019 to 2021). The library was obtained by the immunoSEQ multiplex PCR assay. Here the immuneACCESS table is served through TCRdb, limited to in-frame sequences with V and J called. Missing clones are a known gap in these copies; in checked studies unresolved V genes cover under half, and the rest lacks a known reason. A total of around 200,000 clones appear in this sample, roughly four fifths of them only once. Approximately 6.1% of the sample is in the top ten clones. The sequencing sample was made of peripheral blood. These receptors were obtained from a woman aged 40-49 years with acute or convalescent COVID-19.

The chain employs TRBV3-1 (or the pseudogene TRBV3-2) and TRBJ1-5; the D is unclear. The CDR3 totals 14 residues. The germline V gene encodes CDR1 LGHDT and CDR2 YNNKEL (reference sequence). V was trimmed by 4 bases and J by 0 bases, leaving 7 bases between them. CDR3 sequence reads: CASSRHLSNQPQHF. CDR3 DNA: TGTGCCAGCAGCCGACACCTTAGCAATCAGCCCCAGCATTTT.

This clone appeared a single time. V and J are TRBV14 and TRBJ2-7; 8 bases are shared with TRBD1. Germline CDR1 SGHDN, CDR2 FVKESK. The CDR3 spans 15 residues. Trimming at V came to 4 bases and at J to 2 bases, leaving 7 bases not matched to a gene. DNA of the CDR3: TGTGCCAGCAGCCGCGACAGGGGAGGCGCCTACGAGCAGTACTTC. Translation: CASSRDRGGAYEQYF.

This clone was seen a handful of times. The chain has TRBV30 and TRBJ1-5; D gene unclear. V lost 1 base and J lost 5, with 9 bases in between. Germline values: CDR1 GTSNPN, CDR2 SVGIG (reference sequence). This CDR3 region has 13 residues. This CDR3 reads CAWSAGIHQPQHF. The CDR3 nucleotides are TGTGCCTGGAGTGCAGGAATTCATCAGCCCCAGCATTTT.

The V call is TRBV15, the J call TRBJ1-4, with D possibly TRBD1 on 6 matching bases. The CDR3 length is 16 residues. V lost 3 bases and J 0 bases, leaving 11 bases between the germline ends. Per germline, CDR1 LNHNV and CDR2 YYDKDF (reference sequence). As DNA, the CDR3 is TGTGCCACCAGCAGGAAGGACAGATCAACTAATGAAAAACTGTTTTTT. Its protein product is CATSRKDRSTNEKLFF.

This clone was counted between two and nine times. The rearrangement links TRBV10-3 to TRBJ2-3, with a possible D match to TRBD1 (7 bases). This CDR3 has 14 amino acids. The germline gives CDR1 ENHRY, CDR2 SYGVKD. V was shortened by 6 bases and J by 8 bases, with 18 bases between the two germline ends. The CDR3 sequence: CAISLGGGAGTQYF. CDR3 DNA: TGTGCCATCAGCCTCGGAGGGGGCGCAGGTACGCAGTATTTT.

V gene TRBV5-1 combines with J gene TRBJ2-5; 9 positions agree with TRBD1. Germline loops: CDR1 SGHRS, CDR2 YFSETQ. This CDR3 has 17 residues. V was clipped by 1 base and J by 4 bases; unmatched bases: 11. In DNA, the CDR3 is TGCGCCAGCAGCTTGACCGGACAGGGGCTTTCAGGAGAGACCCAGTACTTC. Translated: CASSLTGQGLSGETQYF.

The CDR3 coding sequence is TGCGCCAGCAGCACCGGACTAGCGTTCCAAGAGACCCAGTACTTC. Its protein product is CASSTGLAFQETQYF. The chain couples TRBV5-1 to TRBJ2-5; TRBD2 matches 9 bases. This CDR3 comprises 15 residues. Germline CDR1 reads SGHRS; CDR2 reads YFSETQ. Trimming took 4 bases from V and 1 from J; bases not matched to a gene: 5.

The gene calls are TRBV14 and TRBJ1-6; D is uncertain. The CDR3 contains 14 residues. Germline V gene lookup returns CDR1 SGHDN and CDR2 FVKESK. V lost 1 base, J lost 6 bases, and 7 bases lay in between. CDR3 sequence reads: CASSQGLSNSPLHF. As DNA, the CDR3 is TGTGCCAGCAGCCAAGGACTGAGTAATTCACCCCTCCACTTT.

The chain links TRBV18 to TRBJ1-1; D is unresolved. This CDR3 has 17 amino acids. The V and J ends lost 2 bases and 1 base respectively, with 17 bases between them. The germline gives CDR1 KGHSH, CDR2 LQKENI. CDR3 DNA sequence: TGTGCCAGCTCACCAGTTCTTCAGAACGGGAGGAACACTGAAGCTTTCTTT. It codes for CASSPVLQNGRNTEAFF.

The chain links TRBV25-1 to TRBJ2-2; tentative D call: TRBD2 (5 bases). V lost 7 bases and J lost 0, with 9 bases in between. CDR1 is MGHDK, CDR2 SYGVNS, per germline. The CDR3 loop spans 14 amino acids. The CDR3 protein is CASTRGANTGELFF. As DNA, the CDR3 is TGTGCCAGCACCCGGGGAGCGAACACCGGGGAGCTGTTTTTT. Full variable domain (missing parts from reference TRBV25-1 and TRBJ2-2): EADIYQTPRYLVIGTGKKITLECSQTMGHDKMYWYQQDPGMELHLIHYSYGVNSTEKGDLSSESTVSRIRTEHFPLTLESARPSHTSQYLCASTRGANTGELFFGEGSRLTVL.